The 26 T cell receptor beta chains in this list originate from one sample, sequenced in a study of blood T cell repertoires in COVID-19 (dated by TCRdb to the early 2020s). Receptors were amplified or captured by the immunoSEQ multiplex PCR assay. The table comes from immuneACCESS by way of TCRdb, which keeps in-frame sequences with V and J called. Part of the clones is missing from these tables; in studies checked, under half for an unresolved V gene and the rest for unknown reasons. Across this sample there are 150,000 to 200,000 clones, with 88% seen only once. The ten top clones hold 4% to 5% of the sample. Sequences were obtained from peripheral blood. Receptor source: a human donor in a cohort sampled during active COVID-19.

The gene calls are TRBV4-2 and TRBJ1-3; tentative D call: TRBD1 (5 bases). The germline CDR1 and CDR2 sequences are LGHNA and YNFKEQ. This CDR3 has 16 residues. V was shortened by 2 bases and J by 0 bases, with 11 bases between the two germline ends. CDR3 sequence: CASSQTWGNSGNTIYF. The CDR3 nucleotides are TGTGCCAGCAGCCAAACTTGGGGCAACTCTGGAAACACCATATATTTT.

This chain connects TRBV27 to TRBJ2-1; 12 nucleotides agree with TRBD2. With V trimmed by 0 bases and J by 12 bases, 9 bases remained unmatched. In germline, CDR1 is MNHEY, CDR2 SMNVEV (reference sequence). The CDR3 runs to 16 residues. The CDR3 DNA reads TGTGCCAGCAGTTTATCTGTCGGGACTAGCGGGTACGGGCAGTTCTTC. Translation gives CASSLSVGTSGYGQFF.

This clone was observed a single time. The chain combines TRBV6-6 with TRBJ1-1; possible D gene TRBD1, 5 bases. The CDR3 is 12 residues long. V gave up 7 bases and J gave up 1 base, with 7 bases separating them. The germline V gene has CDR1 MNHNY and CDR2 SVGAGI (reference sequence). This chain's CDR3 is CASTQGNTEAFF. The CDR3 coding sequence is TGTGCCAGCACTCAGGGGAACACTGAAGCTTTCTTT.

J is TRBJ2-1 and V is TRBV5-1; 14 bases match TRBD2. This CDR3 has 17 amino acids. Trimming at V came to 2 bases and at J to 7 bases, leaving 8 bases not matched to a gene. The germline gives CDR1 SGHRS, CDR2 YFSETQ. CDR3 DNA: TGCGCCAGCAGCTTAACTACCGGGACTAGCGGGAGAAATGAGCAGTTCTTC. Encoded protein: CASSLTTGTSGRNEQFF.

This rearrangement joins TRBV5-1 to TRBJ2-7; TRBD1 matches 8 bases. Per the germline V gene, CDR1 is SGHRS and CDR2 is YFSETQ. The CDR3 spans 16 residues. The ends lost 4 bases at V and 3 bases at J; junction bases unmatched: 12. In DNA form, the CDR3 reads TGCGCCAGCAGCCTTACGACAGGGGTAGCCGGCTACGAGCAGTACTTC. Protein product: CASSLTTGVAGYEQYF.

The chain joins TRBV20-1 to TRBJ1-1, with D unresolved. The CDR3 runs 11 residues. V lost 8 bases and J 4 bases, leaving 11 bases between the germline ends. Germline-derived CDR1 and CDR2 are DFQATT and SNEGSKA (reference sequence). CDR3 region: CSSDGGTEAFF. CDR3 DNA sequence: TGCAGTTCCGATGGCGGCACTGAAGCTTTCTTT.

J is TRBJ1-1 and V is TRBV27; TRBD1 aligns across 9 bases. After removal of 4 bases from V and 1 base from J, the junction contained 7 bases not matched to a gene. The CDR3 is 16 amino acids. Germline lookup yields CDR1 MNHEY and CDR2 SMNVEV (reference sequence). This chain's CDR3 is CASSSGQGRPNTEAFF. As DNA, the CDR3 is TGTGCCAGCAGTTCCGGACAGGGGCGGCCGAACACTGAAGCTTTCTTT.

CDR3 in amino acids: CASSYSLRSAELRNTEAFF. The CDR3 DNA reads TGTGCCAGCAGTTACTCGCTAAGGTCGGCGGAATTGAGGAACACTGAAGCTTTCTTT. The chain joins TRBV6-2 or TRBV6-3 to TRBJ1-1, with D hard to call. Germline V gives CDR1 MNHEY, CDR2 SVGEGT. Trimming removed 0 bases at V and 1 base at J, with 21 bases between. The CDR3 sequence is 19 residues long.

This chain links TRBV5-1 with TRBJ1-1, with 10 bases identical to TRBD1. This CDR3 region has 14 residues. After removal of 4 bases from V and 7 bases from J, the junction contained 7 bases not matched to a gene. Germline V gene lookup returns CDR1 SGHRS and CDR2 YFSETQ. For the CDR3, the DNA is TGCGCCAGCAGCCAGGCGACAGGGGGCAATGAAGCTTTCTTT. It encodes CASSQATGGNEAFF.

This chain connects TRBV5-6 to TRBJ2-1; D may be TRBD1 (6 bases). CDR1 is SGHDT, CDR2 YYEEEE, per germline. Trimming cost V 0 bases and J 4 bases, with 14 bases left between them. The CDR3 extends over 16 amino acids. CDR3 sequence: CASSLEAGARYNEQFF. CDR3 sequence (DNA): TGTGCCAGCAGCTTGGAGGCAGGGGCCCGTTACAATGAGCAGTTCTTC.

The J gene is TRBJ1-1, the V gene TRBV9, with D possibly being TRBD1 (6 bases). V was cut by 4 bases and J by 6 bases, with 13 bases left in between. The germline V gene has CDR1 SGDLS and CDR2 YYNGEE. The CDR3 covers 13 residues. The CDR3 DNA is TGTGCCAGCAGCCCCGGCGCAGGGGCTGAAGCTTTCTTT. Translated, it gives CASSPGAGAEAFF.

This chain joins TRBV7-2 and TRBJ1-5; tentative D call: TRBD1 (5 bases). Germline-derived CDR1 and CDR2 are SGHTA and FQGNSA. Trimming removed 1 base at V and 7 bases at J, with 8 bases between. There are 13 residues in the CDR3. The CDR3 sequence is CASSLGQKQPQHF. The CDR3 nucleotides are TGTGCCAGCAGCTTAGGACAGAAGCAGCCCCAGCATTTT.

This chain uses TRBV5-6 with TRBJ2-7; possibly TRBD1 for D (5 bases). CDR1 is SGHDT, CDR2 YYEEEE, per germline. This CDR3 comprises 13 residues. V was shortened by 1 base and J by 11 bases, with 16 bases between the two germline ends. Here the CDR3 reads CASSLSGPSVEYF. The DNA for the CDR3 is TGTGCCAGCAGCTTGTCAGGGCCCTCCGTTGAGTACTTC.

The chain's CDR3 is CASSQGLQSNTEAFF. DNA of the CDR3: TGCGCCAGCAGCCAAGGCCTACAGTCGAACACTGAAGCTTTCTTT. V is TRBV4-1 and J is TRBJ1-1; the D is unclear. The CDR3 is 15 amino acids. The germline V gene has CDR1 MGHRA and CDR2 YSYEKL. V was shortened by 1 base and J by 1 base, with 10 bases between the two germline ends.

The chain carries TRBV24-1 and TRBJ1-5; a weak D match, TRBD1 (5 bases). Germline-derived CDR1 and CDR2 are KGHDR and SFDVKD. V gave up 5 bases and J gave up 5 bases, with 9 bases separating them. This CDR3 is 13 amino acids long. Here the CDR3 DNA reads TGTGCCACCAGTGCCGCGGGGCATCAGCCCCAGCATTTT. Residues: CATSAAGHQPQHF.

V and J are TRBV10-1 and TRBJ2-5; 7 bases map to TRBD1. The closer fit of TRBJ2-7 to the DNA end suggests the J call may be wrong. Germline-derived CDR1 and CDR2 are WNHNN and SYGVQD (reference sequence). This CDR3 has 14 residues. The CDR3 coding sequence is TGCGCCAGCACCCTGGACAGGCCCTCCTACGAGCAGTACTTC. Its protein is CASTLDRPSYEQYF.

The CDR3 sequence: CALAPGLATFNEQFF. The CDR3 DNA follows: TGTGCCTTAGCTCCGGGACTAGCGACCTTCAATGAGCAGTTCTTC. The V gene is TRBV30, the J gene TRBJ2-1; 10 bases map to TRBD2. The junction had 12 bases not matched to a gene; V was cut back by 7 bases and J by 6 bases. The CDR3 sequence is 15 residues long. CDR1 is GTSNPN, CDR2 SVGIG, per germline (reference sequence). Drawing the rest from reference TRBV30 and TRBJ2-1, the complete variable domain is SQTIHQWPATLVQPVGSPLSLECTVEGTSNPNLYWYRQAAGRGLQLLFYSVGIGQISSEVPQNLSASRPQDRQFILSSKKLLLSDSGFYLCALAPGLATFNEQFFGPGTRLTVL.

The V and J genes are TRBV7-9 and TRBJ2-2; a possible D gene is TRBD1 (5 bases). Per germline, CDR1 SEHNR and CDR2 FQNEAQ (reference sequence). The V end was cut by 5 bases, the J end by 0 bases, with 7 bases between. The CDR3 runs to 14 residues. The CDR3 DNA follows: TGTGCCAGCAGCCCCAGGGCGAACACCGGGGAGCTGTTTTTT. It yields the protein CASSPRANTGELFF.

This clone was observed a handful of times. This sequence joins TRBV6-2 or TRBV6-3 and TRBJ2-7, with 7 bases lining up with TRBD2. V dropped 0 bases and J dropped 0; count of bases not matched to a gene: 2. The V gene's germline CDR1 is MNHEY and CDR2 SVGEGT. CDR3 length equals 15 residues. CDR3 residues: CASSYSGGSSYEQYF. The DNA of the CDR3 is TGTGCCAGCAGTTACTCAGGCGGGAGCTCCTACGAGCAGTACTTC.

DNA of the CDR3: TGCGCCAGCAGCCGAGGGACTAGCGGGGTTAGAGCAGATACGCAGTATTTT. Encoded protein: CASSRGTSGVRADTQYF. V and J are TRBV5-1 and TRBJ2-3; 13 bases are a match to TRBD2. The V segment lost 4 bases and the J segment 4 bases; nucleotides outside the gene matches: 9. Germline CDR1 is SGHRS and CDR2 is YFSETQ. This CDR3 spans 17 amino acids.

V gene TRBV19 combines with J gene TRBJ2-1; 11 bases agree with TRBD2. This CDR3 has 16 amino acids. CDR1 LNHDA and CDR2 SQIVND come from the germline V gene (reference sequence). The junction had 12 bases not matched to a gene; V was cut back by 7 bases and J by 7 bases. The CDR3 nucleotides read TGTGCCAGTACTAATCAGAGGACTAGCGGGCAGAATGAGCAGTTCTTC. It yields the protein CASTNQRTSGQNEQFF.

This clone was observed once. The chain carries TRBV6-2 or TRBV6-3 and TRBJ1-5; 7 bases agree with TRBD1. This CDR3 comprises 14 residues. The V segment lost 2 bases and the J segment 10 bases; nucleotides outside the gene matches: 8. CDR1 and CDR2 (germline): MNHEY, SVGEGT. CDR3 coding DNA: TGTGCCAGCAGTTACCTCCGGGACAGTTCCCCCCAGCATTTT. Translation: CASSYLRDSSPQHF.

The rearrangement joins TRBV18 to TRBJ1-3; 8 bases are a match to TRBD1. After removal of 6 bases from V and 0 bases from J, the junction contained 10 bases not matched to a gene. The germline CDR1 and CDR2 sequences are KGHSH and LQKENI. The CDR3 totals 17 residues. The CDR3 DNA follows: TGTGCCAGCTCCCCGGTGACAGGGGAGGCCTCTGGAAACACCATATATTTT. Translating gives CASSPVTGEASGNTIYF.

The J gene is TRBJ2-5, the V gene TRBV30; D may be TRBD1 (6 bases). The CDR3 sequence is 14 residues long. V was cut by 3 bases and J by 5 bases, with 16 bases left in between. Germline CDR1 is GTSNPN and CDR2 is SVGIG (reference sequence). DNA for the CDR3: TGTGCCTGGAGACGGTCAGGCCAGGGGGAGACCCAGTACTTC. It specifies CAWRRSGQGETQYF.

V gene TRBV6-2 or TRBV6-3 combines with J gene TRBJ2-7; 11 bases match TRBD1. Trimming removed 7 bases from V and 3 bases from J; junction bases left unmatched: 11. The germline V gene has CDR1 MNHEY and CDR2 SVGEGT. The length of the CDR3 is 16 residues. CDR3 sequence: CASNPIPGTGGYEQYF. CDR3 nucleotide sequence: TGTGCCAGCAACCCGATCCCCGGGACAGGGGGCTACGAGCAGTACTTC.

The rearrangement joins TRBV19 to TRBJ2-1; 11 nucleotides align to TRBD2. V was pared by 5 bases and J by 7 bases, with 16 bases of the junction left unmatched. This CDR3 is 18 amino acids long. Germline V CDR1 and CDR2: LNHDA, SQIVND (reference sequence). In DNA, the CDR3 is TGTGCCAGTAGTCGCAAACAAAAACTAGCGGGAGAATCGAATGAGCAGTTCTTC. Translation gives CASSRKQKLAGESNEQFF.